A single sample gave rise to the 10 T cell receptor beta chains below, sequenced in a study of control samples from healthy donors and cancer patients. Assay: immunoSEQ multiplex PCR; the TCRdb copy retains only in-frame clones and omits some. The repertoire holds around 190,000 clones, with about 90% as singletons. Sequencing was done on a sample of blood. The receptor source for this set is a woman in her forties or fifties in good health.

This clone appeared a single time. The chain carries TRBV10-3 and TRBJ2-7; D gene uncertain. The CDR3 has 10 amino acids. Germline-derived CDR1 and CDR2 are ENHRY and SYGVKD. V lost 8 bases and J lost 6, with 8 bases in between. The CDR3 bases are TGTGCCATCGGAAGCAGCGAGCAGTACTTC. It is translated as CAIGSSEQYF.

The V gene is TRBV5-1, the J gene TRBJ2-5; 7 bases align to TRBD2. Germline CDR1 and CDR2: SGHRS and YFSETQ. The CDR3 is 15 residues long. Unmatched junction bases numbered 10, after V lost 4 bases and J lost 4 bases. The CDR3 region is CASSRIGLEVETQYF. In DNA, the CDR3 is TGCGCCAGCAGCCGGATAGGACTAGAGGTAGAGACCCAGTACTTC.

This clone is a singleton in its sample. The chain couples TRBV18 to TRBJ2-5, with unresolved D. Germline loops: CDR1 KGHSH, CDR2 LQKENI. This CDR3 spans 12 amino acids. V was cut by 6 bases and J by 5 bases, with 10 bases left in between. The CDR3 is CASSTMGETQYF. CDR3 nucleotides: TGTGCCAGCTCGACAATGGGGGAGACCCAGTACTTC.

The V call is TRBV12-3 or TRBV12-4, the J call TRBJ2-5; D gene uncertain. Trimming took 3 bases from V and 1 from J, leaving 6 bases between them. This CDR3 has 13 amino acids. The CDR3 reads CASSFRSQETQYF. In DNA, the CDR3 is TGTGCCAGCAGTTTTCGCTCCCAAGAGACCCAGTACTTC.

The V gene is TRBV19, the J gene TRBJ1-5; D is unresolved. CDR3 size: 13 residues. Germline V gene data show CDR1 as LNHDA and CDR2 as SQIVND (reference sequence). Trimming cost V 7 bases and J 3 bases, with 10 bases left between them. DNA of the CDR3: TGTGCCAGTACTCCACGATACAATCAGCCCCAGCATTTT. Amino acids: CASTPRYNQPQHF.

J is TRBJ2-1 and V is TRBV6-2 or TRBV6-3; TRBD2 might be the D (6 bases). Germline CDR1 MNHEY, CDR2 SVGEGT. This CDR3 has 14 amino acids. V shed 2 bases and J shed 4 bases, with 9 bases lying between them. The CDR3 here is CASSYAGRYNEQFF. In DNA, the CDR3 is TGTGCCAGCAGTTACGCGGGACGATACAATGAGCAGTTCTTC.

The chain combines TRBV28 with TRBJ2-7, with unresolved D. The CDR3 spans 9 residues. In germline, CDR1 is MDHEN, CDR2 SYDVKM. The V gene lost 9 bases and the J gene lost 3 bases, with 3 bases spanning the gap. CDR3 loop: CASDYEQYF. The CDR3 DNA follows: TGTGCCAGTGACTACGAGCAGTACTTC. Based on the CDR3 plus reference TRBV28 and TRBJ2-7, the full variable domain is DVKVTQSSRYLVKRTGEKVFLECVQDMDHENMFWYRQDPGLGLRLIYFSYDVKMKEKGDIPEGYSVSREKKERFSLILESASTNQTSMYLCASDYEQYFGPGTRLTVT.

This sequence joins TRBV7-5 and TRBJ2-7; the D segment call TRBD1 is taken from the table without a DNA check. TRBV7-5 is marked as a pseudogene. This CDR3 has 17 amino acids. CDR3 residues: CVRSLAVTGECRYEQYF. The CDR3 nucleotides are TGTGTCAGAAGCTTAGCTGTGACAGGGGAATGTCGGTACGAGCAGTACTTC.

This clone was detected a few times. The chain uses TRBV7-3 and TRBJ2-7; the D is unclear. The CDR3 totals 14 residues. Trimming took 5 bases from V and 3 from J, leaving 14 bases between them. The germline gives CDR1 SGHTA, CDR2 FQGTGA. The CDR3 loop reads CASSVEGMGYEQYF. The CDR3 DNA reads TGTGCCAGCAGCGTAGAAGGGATGGGCTACGAGCAGTACTTC.

The V call is TRBV5-5, the J call TRBJ1-5; tentatively, D is TRBD1 (5 bases). Germline CDR1 reads SGHKS; CDR2 reads YYEKEE (reference sequence). The CDR3 extends over 15 amino acids. Trimming cost V 2 bases and J 2 bases, with 11 bases left between them. Here the CDR3 DNA reads TGTGCCAGCAGCTTACAGGTCAGGGGCAATCAGCCCCAGCATTTT. Its translation: CASSLQVRGNQPQHF.